This TCR beta chain was sequenced during a study of human T cells and chemical hapten exposure. Study conclusions and caveats: Patch test score rose with PT1 expanded TCR count, significant at thresholds 8, 16 and 32, not 4.

CDR1 SEHNR and CDR2 FQNEAQ come from the germline V gene (reference sequence). CDR3 length: 13 residues. Trimming cost V 7 bases and J 5 bases, with 12 bases left between them. In TCRdb, the RACE reads were re-called with MiXCR into one record per CDR3 protein. The sample has over 85,000 distinct CDR3 sequences; approximately 13% are singletons. Time point of the sample: patch test 1, 2 weeks after DPC sensitization. Documented treatment: therapeutic diphenylcyclopropenone sensitization with weekly scalp DPC. The study enrolled 18 to 70-year-old alopecia patients suitable for DPC. A few counts support this clonotype. Its cognate antigen is unknown.

This clonotype originated in a woman aged 35 to 49 with alopecia areata. Some clones in this sample may be carry-over from other donors' samples. The V and J genes are TRBV7-9 and TRBJ2-1, with D uncertain. The sample was whole blood, taken in connection with sensitization to the hapten diphenylcyclopropenone (DPC). CDR3 coding DNA: TGTGCCAGCAAGAGGCAGGAAGACAATGAGCAGTTCTTC. The encoded protein is CASKRQEDNEQFF.